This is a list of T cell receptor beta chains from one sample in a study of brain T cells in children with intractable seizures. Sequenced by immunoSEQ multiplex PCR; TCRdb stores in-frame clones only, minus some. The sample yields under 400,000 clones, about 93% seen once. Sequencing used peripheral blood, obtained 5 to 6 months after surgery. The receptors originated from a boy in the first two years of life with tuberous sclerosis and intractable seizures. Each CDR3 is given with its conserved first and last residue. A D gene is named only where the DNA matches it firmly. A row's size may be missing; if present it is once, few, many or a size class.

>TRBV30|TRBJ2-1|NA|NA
CAWDDSDEQFF
TGTGCCTGGGATGACTCTGATGAGCAGTTCTTC
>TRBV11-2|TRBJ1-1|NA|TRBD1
CASSDTLDRGGTEAFF
TGTGCCAGCAGCGACACCTTGGACAGGGGGGGTACTGAAGCTTTCTTT
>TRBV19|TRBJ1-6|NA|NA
CASRPGGPGSPLHF
TGTGCCAGTCGACCTGGGGGTCCTGGGTCACCCCTCCACTTT
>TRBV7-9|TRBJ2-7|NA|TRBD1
CASSFTGGLSYEQYF
TGTGCCAGCAGCTTCACAGGGGGTCTCTCCTACGAGCAGTACTTC
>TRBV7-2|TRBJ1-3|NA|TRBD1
CASSHLGQEPSGNTIYF
TGTGCCAGCAGCCACTTGGGACAGGAACCCTCTGGAAACACCATATATTTT
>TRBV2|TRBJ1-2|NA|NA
CASSPGRSNYGYTF
TGTGCCAGCAGTCCGGGACGGTCCAACTATGGCTACACCTTC
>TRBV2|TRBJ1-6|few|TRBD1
CASNRDRDSPLHF
TGTGCCAGCAACCGGGACAGGGATTCACCCCTCCACTTT
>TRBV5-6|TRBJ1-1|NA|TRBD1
CASSWDRGMNTEAFF
TGTGCCAGCAGCTGGGACAGGGGAATGAACACTGAAGCTTTCTTT
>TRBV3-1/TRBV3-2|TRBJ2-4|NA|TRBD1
CASSRDRVGNIQYF
TGTGCCAGCAGCCGGGACAGGGTCGGGAACATTCAGTACTTC
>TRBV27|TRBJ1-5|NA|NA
CASSSSRGEGQPQHF
TGTGCCAGCAGTTCATCCCGGGGGGAAGGTCAGCCCCAGCATTTT
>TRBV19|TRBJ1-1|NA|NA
CASSDPPGVSTEAFF
TGTGCCAGCTCCGATCCCCCGGGGGTAAGCACTGAAGCTTTCTTT
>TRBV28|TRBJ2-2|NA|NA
CASIRVGMNTGELFF
TGTGCCAGCATCCGGGTGGGGATGAACACCGGGGAGCTGTTTTTT
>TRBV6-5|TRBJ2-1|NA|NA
CASRLWSGAHNEQFF
TGTGCCAGCAGACTATGGAGCGGTGCCCACAATGAGCAGTTCTTC
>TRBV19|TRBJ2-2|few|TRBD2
CASRPGLAGERRNTGELFF
TGTGCCAGTAGGCCGGGACTAGCGGGAGAAAGGAGAAACACCGGGGAGCTGTTTTTT
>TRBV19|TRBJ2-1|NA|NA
CASSPGANPYNEQFF
TGTGCCAGTAGTCCCGGCGCGAACCCCTACAATGAGCAGTTCTTC
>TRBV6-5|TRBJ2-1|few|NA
CASSYSAGERYNEQFF
TGTGCCAGCAGTTACTCTGCAGGGGAGAGATACAATGAGCAGTTCTTC
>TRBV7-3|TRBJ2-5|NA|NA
CASSPLPGGAETQYF
TGTGCCAGCAGCCCTCTACCGGGGGGCGCGGAGACCCAGTACTTC
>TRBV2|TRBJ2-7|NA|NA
CASSSAYEQYF
TGTGCCAGCTCATCGGCATACGAGCAGTACTTC
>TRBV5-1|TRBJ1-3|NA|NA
CASSLVSGFSGNTIYF
TGCGCCAGCAGCTTGGTCTCGGGTTTCTCTGGAAACACCATATATTTT
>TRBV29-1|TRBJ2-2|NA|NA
CSVGLTGELFF
TGCAGCGTTGGTCTAACCGGGGAGCTGTTTTTT
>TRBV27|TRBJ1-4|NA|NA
CASSPSSEKLFF
TGTGCCAGCAGTCCAAGTAGTGAAAAACTGTTTTTT
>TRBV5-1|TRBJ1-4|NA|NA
CASSVSKNEKLFF
TGCGCCAGCAGCGTTAGTAAAAATGAAAAACTGTTTTTT
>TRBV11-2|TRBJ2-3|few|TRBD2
CASSPRLAGASTDTQYF
TGTGCCAGCAGCCCGCGACTAGCGGGAGCTAGCACAGATACGCAGTATTTT
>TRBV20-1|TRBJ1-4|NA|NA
CSASLELFF
TGCAGTGCTAGTCTAGAACTGTTTTTT
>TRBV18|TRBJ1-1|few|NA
CASSPPGWGTEAFF
TGTGCCAGCTCACCCCCAGGGTGGGGAACTGAAGCTTTCTTT
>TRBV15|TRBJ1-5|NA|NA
CATSPFSTGSNQPQHF
TGTGCCACCAGCCCTTTTAGCACGGGGAGCAATCAGCCCCAGCATTTT
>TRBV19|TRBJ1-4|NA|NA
CASSDTGSTNEKLFF
TGTGCCAGTAGCGATACAGGGTCAACTAATGAAAAACTGTTTTTT
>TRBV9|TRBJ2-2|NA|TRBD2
CASSVAGGPGELFF
TGTGCCAGCAGCGTAGCGGGAGGGCCCGGGGAGCTGTTTTTT